The 16 T cell receptor beta chains presented below share a single source sample, sequenced in a study of radiotherapy plus CTLA-4 blockade in lung cancer. Produced via immunoSEQ multiplex PCR; TCRdb's table is partial and in-frame only. In the table there are 95,000 to 150,000 clones, about 90% of which are singletons. Sequences were derived from peripheral blood, sampled from a patient treated with radiotherapy plus ipilimumab. The receptors were gathered from a human donor with non-small cell lung cancer that progressed on radiotherapy plus ipilimumab.

The gene calls are TRBV5-4 and TRBJ2-7; 10 bases fit TRBD1. Germline V lookup: CDR1 SGHNT, CDR2 YYREEE (reference sequence). Trimming at V came to 3 bases and at J to 3 bases, leaving 6 bases not matched to a gene. This CDR3 region has 15 residues. The CDR3 DNA reads TGTGCCAGCAGCTCCCGGGACAGGGGCGACTACGAGCAGTACTTC. This encodes CASSSRDRGDYEQYF.

This clone appeared a single time. V is TRBV5-1 and J is TRBJ2-7; a possible D gene is TRBD2 (5 bases). Trimming left V 4 bases short and J 12 bases short, with 20 bases between. The length of the CDR3 is 13 residues. CDR1 is SGHRS and CDR2 is YFSETQ in the germline V gene. The CDR3 sequence: CASSLTQRTRLYF. In DNA, the CDR3 is TGCGCCAGCAGCCTCACTCAGCGGACTCGTCTGTACTTC.

The chain carries TRBV4-1 and TRBJ1-2; D perhaps matches TRBD1 (5 bases). Trimming shortened V by 0 bases and J by 7 bases, and 15 bases separated the two germline ends. CDR3 size: 15 residues. The germline V gene encodes CDR1 MGHRA and CDR2 YSYEKL. The CDR3 loop is CASSQDQRGGIGYTF. CDR3 DNA sequence: TGCGCCAGCAGCCAAGACCAAAGGGGAGGGATTGGCTACACCTTC.

This rearrangement joins TRBV5-1 to TRBJ2-7, with 7 nucleotides matching TRBD1. V dropped 4 bases and J dropped 6; count of bases not matched to a gene: 13. This CDR3 is 15 amino acids long. Per the germline V gene, CDR1 is SGHRS and CDR2 is YFSETQ. DNA for the CDR3: TGCGCCAGCAGCGTCGGGACAGCCTCCACGGGCGAGCAGTACTTC. This translates into CASSVGTASTGEQYF.

The chain is built from TRBV5-1 and TRBJ1-1; unclear D gene. CDR1 and CDR2 from the germline V gene are SGHRS and YFSETQ. Between the trimmed V and J ends, which lost 0 bases and 7 bases, there was a span of 10 bases. This CDR3 spans 13 amino acids. The CDR3, as DNA: TGCGCCAGCAGCTTGGCACAGCCGCGTGAAGCTTTCTTT. This gives the protein CASSLAQPREAFF. Based on the CDR3 plus reference TRBV5-1 and TRBJ1-1, the full variable domain is KAGVTQTPRYLIKTRGQQVTLSCSPISGHRSVSWYQQTPGQGLQFLFEYFSETQRNKGNFPGRFSGRQFSNSRSEMNVSTLELGDSALYLCASSLAQPREAFFGQGTRLTVV.

V usage is TRBV4-2 and J usage is TRBJ2-1, with TRBD2 identical over 7 bases. V was clipped by 4 bases and J by 8 bases; unmatched bases: 14. This CDR3 is built from 16 residues. Germline V gene sequence: CDR1 LGHNA, CDR2 YNFKEQ. The CDR3 DNA reads as TGTGCCAGCAGCCCCACGGGGAGGGCCTCTTACGATGAGCAGTTCTTC. Protein: CASSPTGRASYDEQFF.

DNA for the CDR3: TGTGCCAGCAGACCAACGTCGTCCTACGAGCAGTACTTC. Translated: CASRPTSSYEQYF. This chain links TRBV2 with TRBJ2-7, with no clear D. The CDR3 extends over 13 amino acids. Germline CDR1 reads SNHLY; CDR2 reads FYNNEI. Trimming took 6 bases from V and 1 from J, leaving 10 bases between them.

The chain combines TRBV6-6 with TRBJ2-7; D not certain. Trimming shortened V by 8 bases and J by 3 bases, and 11 bases separated the two germline ends. The length of the CDR3 is 12 residues. Germline V lookup: CDR1 MNHNY, CDR2 SVGAGI (reference sequence). The chain's CDR3 is CASGNMDYEQYF. The CDR3 region has the DNA TGTGCCAGCGGTAACATGGACTACGAGCAGTACTTC.

The J gene is TRBJ2-1, the V gene TRBV9, with D unresolved. V lost 4 bases and J 0 bases, leaving 14 bases between the germline ends. This CDR3 region has 16 residues. Germline V gene lookup returns CDR1 SGDLS and CDR2 YYNGEE. CDR3 sequence reads: CASSPDLRSSYNEQFF. Here the CDR3 DNA reads TGTGCCAGCAGCCCCGACTTGCGGAGCTCCTACAATGAGCAGTTCTTC.

The V gene is TRBV14, the J gene TRBJ1-1, with D hard to call. With 3 bases removed from V and 0 bases from J, the gap between germline ends came to 5 bases. Germline lookup yields CDR1 SGHDN and CDR2 FVKESK. CDR3 length equals 13 residues. Here the CDR3 DNA reads TGTGCCAGCAGCCAGGAAATGAACACTGAAGCTTTCTTT. It encodes CASSQEMNTEAFF.

This clone was recorded once. This rearrangement joins TRBV29-1 to TRBJ1-2; D may be TRBD1 (5 bases). The CDR3 extends over 13 amino acids. In germline, CDR1 is SQVTM, CDR2 ANQGSEA. Trimming shortened V by 0 bases and J by 7 bases, and 12 bases separated the two germline ends. DNA for the CDR3: TGCAGCGTTGAAGATCCAGGGACGACTGGCTACACCTTC. Protein: CSVEDPGTTGYTF. The full variable domain, with the rest looked up from reference TRBV29-1 and TRBJ1-2, is SAVISQKPSRDICQRGTSLTIQCQVDSQVTMMFWYRQQPGQSLTLIATANQGSEATYESGFVIDKFPISRPNLTFSTLTVSNMSPEDSSIYLCSVEDPGTTGYTFGSGTRLTVV.

The rearrangement joins TRBV5-6 to TRBJ1-2; D gene unclear. The germline V and J ends were trimmed by 4 bases and 2 bases, with 27 bases remaining between them. The CDR3 length is 19 residues. CDR1 is SGHDT and CDR2 is YYEEEE in the germline V gene. CDR3 protein: CASSRGSGGKSPINYGYTF. The CDR3 nucleotides read TGTGCCAGCAGCCGAGGGTCGGGCGGTAAGTCCCCGATAAACTATGGCTACACCTTC.

The chain carries TRBV9 and TRBJ1-2; TRBD1 is a possible D gene (6 bases). Germline lookup yields CDR1 SGDLS and CDR2 YYNGEE. Trimming shortened V by 3 bases and J by 0 bases, and 18 bases separated the two germline ends. The CDR3 loop spans 17 amino acids. The CDR3 region is CASSADLGQPTNYGYTF. The DNA of the CDR3 is TGTGCCAGCAGCGCCGACCTAGGACAGCCAACTAACTATGGCTACACCTTC.

V is TRBV10-2 and J is TRBJ1-1; D uncertain. V lost 0 bases, J lost 5 bases, and 13 bases lay in between. The CDR3 loop spans 15 amino acids. Germline V gene data show CDR1 as WSHSY and CDR2 as SAAADI. The CDR3 loop reads CASSESLRPRTEAFF. The CDR3 DNA reads TGCGCCAGCAGTGAGTCGTTGAGGCCGCGGACTGAAGCTTTCTTT.

The rearrangement joins TRBV7-8 to TRBJ2-7, with a weak D call TRBD2 (5 bases). Trimming cost V 2 bases and J 4 bases, with 18 bases left between them. This CDR3 is 16 amino acids long. Looked up from germline, CDR1 is SGHVS and CDR2 is FQNEAQ. The CDR3 region is CASSLRSRGGDYEQYF. The DNA for the CDR3 is TGTGCCAGCAGCTTACGGAGCCGGGGTGGGGATTACGAGCAGTACTTC.

J is TRBJ2-1 and V is TRBV9; D is undetermined. The germline CDR1 and CDR2 sequences are SGDLS and YYNGEE. CDR3 length: 16 amino acids. Trimming shortened V by 0 bases and J by 6 bases, and 16 bases separated the two germline ends. CDR3 in DNA: TGTGCCAGCAGCGTAGGATCCGGATCCTGGGCCAATGAGCAGTTCTTC. It translates to CASSVGSGSWANEQFF. The complete variable domain, with remaining parts taken from reference TRBV9 and TRBJ2-1, reads DSGVTQTPKHLITATGQRVTLRCSPRSGDLSVYWYQQSLDQGLQFLIQYYNGEERAKGNILERFSAQQFPDLHSELNLSSLELGDSALYFCASSVGSGSWANEQFFGPGTRLTVL.